The present TCR beta chain was sequenced within a study of cytomegalovirus exposure and HLA in healthy donors. Germline CDR1 is SEHNR and CDR2 is FQNEAQ (reference sequence). There are 12 residues in the CDR3. The V and J ends lost 5 bases and 6 bases, in that order; junction bases with no gene match: 3. 60 Vbeta and 13 Jbeta primers were used in PCR. Using immunoSEQ multiplex PCR, the repertoire was profiled, and TCRdb retains in-frame clones only, with some absent. The data contain about 76,000 clones, roughly 78% of them singletons. This sequence was found in a man between 25 and 39 years old in good health and CMV-seronegative. The sequenced material came from PBMCs. The rearrangement links TRBV7-9 to TRBJ1-2; 7 bases align to TRBD1. The CDR3 reads CASSEQGNGYTF. In nucleotides, the CDR3 is TGTGCCAGCAGCGAACAGGGGAATGGCTACACCTTC.